Each of the 18 T cell receptor beta chains below was sequenced from the same sample in a study of blood T cell repertoires in COVID-19. The method was immunoSEQ multiplex PCR; TCRdb's version includes in-frame clones alone and lacks a portion of them. The table includes 280,000 or so clones, 85% detected once. Sequencing used PBMCs or T cells enriched from blood (not recorded which). Receptors originate from a woman in her 50s who had recovered from COVID-19.

This clone was seen a handful of times. This chain connects TRBV29-1 to TRBJ2-1; the match to TRBD2 covers 7 bases. Germline V lookup: CDR1 SQVTM, CDR2 ANQGSEA. The trim removed 6 bases at V and 4 bases at J, leaving 12 bases unmatched. This CDR3 region has 15 residues. In nucleotides, the CDR3 is TGCAGCGTGGCTGCCCGACTAGCAGCTTACAATGAGCAGTTCTTC. Translated: CSVAARLAAYNEQFF.

The CDR3 sequence is CASRNGFYEQYF. The DNA of the CDR3 is TGTGCCAGCAGAAACGGGTTCTACGAGCAGTACTTC. This chain joins TRBV6-5 and TRBJ2-7; no firm D call. This CDR3 is built from 12 residues. Germline CDR1 and CDR2: MNHEY and SVGAGI. V lost 6 bases and J lost 3, with 9 bases in between.

This rearrangement joins TRBV7-7 to TRBJ2-5; 9 bases fit TRBD1. J was trimmed by 6 bases and V by 0 bases; bases with no gene match: 8. Germline-derived CDR1 and CDR2 are SSHAT and FNYEAQ (reference sequence). The CDR3 covers 16 residues. CDR3 nucleotides: TGTGCCAGCAGCTTAGCCTGGGACAGGGAAGGGCAGACCCAGTACTTC. This codes for CASSLAWDREGQTQYF.

This chain joins TRBV5-1 and TRBJ2-7; 10 bases match TRBD2. Germline V CDR1 and CDR2: SGHRS, YFSETQ. V lost 4 bases and J lost 4; bases outside the gene matches: 5. The CDR3 has 14 amino acids. CDR3: CASSPGTSAYEQYF. The CDR3 bases are TGCGCCAGCAGCCCTGGGACTAGCGCGTACGAGCAGTACTTC. Supplemented by reference TRBV5-1 and TRBJ2-7, the full variable domain reads KAGVTQTPRYLIKTRGQQVTLSCSPISGHRSVSWYQQTPGQGLQFLFEYFSETQRNKGNFPGRFSGRQFSNSRSEMNVSTLELGDSALYLCASSPGTSAYEQYFGPGTRLTVT.

The chain links TRBV3-1 (or the pseudogene TRBV3-2) to TRBJ1-5; TRBD1 is a possible D gene (6 bases). This CDR3 is 15 amino acids long. V lost 0 bases and J lost 7, with 13 bases in between. Germline CDR1 reads LGHDT; CDR2 reads YNNKEL (reference sequence). CDR3 protein: CASSQDYRAGQPQHF. The CDR3 DNA reads as TGTGCCAGCAGCCAAGATTACAGGGCCGGACAGCCCCAGCATTTT.

This clone was counted ten times or more. The chain uses TRBV3-1 (or the pseudogene TRBV3-2) and TRBJ1-1, with D hard to call. From germline, CDR1 is LGHDT and CDR2 YNNKEL (reference sequence). The CDR3 extends over 16 amino acids. Trimming stripped 1 base from V and 4 bases from J, with 16 bases between. CDR3 residues: CASSQGDYRAGTEAFF. The CDR3 region has the DNA TGTGCCAGCAGCCAAGGAGATTATAGAGCGGGCACTGAAGCTTTCTTT.

This chain joins TRBV3-1 (or the pseudogene TRBV3-2) and TRBJ1-2; D is ambiguous. The CDR3 consists of 16 residues. Germline V CDR1 and CDR2: LGHDT, YNNKEL (reference sequence). V was trimmed by 1 base and J by 0 bases, leaving 12 bases between them. The CDR3 DNA reads TGTGCCAGCAGCCAAGCCCCGCACACCGCTAACTATGGCTACACCTTC. It specifies CASSQAPHTANYGYTF.

The chain uses TRBV2 and TRBJ2-1; TRBD2 matches 12 bases. Trimming cost V 8 bases and J 9 bases; bases outside gene matches: 8. The CDR3 has 14 residues. Per germline, CDR1 SNHLY and CDR2 FYNNEI. CDR3 sequence reads: CASGGGLAGPEQFF. For the CDR3, the DNA is TGTGCCAGCGGAGGGGGACTAGCGGGCCCTGAGCAGTTCTTC.

This sequence joins TRBV5-6 and TRBJ1-4, with D possibly TRBD1 on 6 matching bases. The CDR3 totals 16 residues. The V and J ends lost 4 bases and 4 bases respectively, with 17 bases between them. Germline-derived CDR1 and CDR2 are SGHDT and YYEEEE. The DNA of the CDR3 is TGTGCCAGCAGCCTTCGGACAGCAGCGCATAATGAAAAACTGTTTTTT. Its translation: CASSLRTAAHNEKLFF.

V and J are TRBV4-2 and TRBJ1-6; TRBD1 agrees at 8 bases. The CDR3 runs 15 residues. Germline-derived CDR1 and CDR2 are LGHNA and YNFKEQ. The ends lost 0 bases at V and 7 bases at J; junction bases unmatched: 2. The CDR3 region has the DNA TGTGCCAGCAGCCAAGATGGGACAGGAAATTCACCCCTCCACTTT. It encodes CASSQDGTGNSPLHF.

Comment on this clone: Other DNA sequences within the sample encode an identical CDR3. This chain joins TRBV18 and TRBJ1-5; TRBD1 matches 8 bases. The CDR3 totals 16 residues. J was trimmed by 0 bases and V by 3 bases; bases with no gene match: 4. Germline values: CDR1 KGHSH, CDR2 LQKENI. The CDR3 protein is CASSPGTGGSNQPQHF. The CDR3 DNA sequence: TGTGCCAGCTCACCCGGTACAGGGGGTAGCAATCAGCCCCAGCATTTT. Full variable domain (outside the CDR3, taken from reference TRBV18 and TRBJ1-5): NAGVMQNPRHLVRRRGQEARLRCSPMKGHSHVYWYRQLPEEGLKFMVYLQKENIIDESGMPKERFSAEFPKEGPSILRIQQVVRGDSAAYFCASSPGTGGSNQPQHFGDGTRLSIL.

The V call is TRBV5-5, the J call TRBJ1-1; D unclear. This CDR3 contains 14 residues. Looked up from germline, CDR1 is SGHKS and CDR2 is YYEKEE (reference sequence). Trimming left V 6 bases short and J 3 bases short, with 15 bases between. The CDR3: CASTAAVRDTEAFF. The CDR3 DNA reads TGTGCCAGCACTGCGGCGGTCCGGGACACTGAAGCTTTCTTT.

The chain recombines TRBV5-1 with TRBJ1-1; D not certain. V shed 0 bases and J shed 1 base, with 13 bases lying between them. Germline CDR1 is SGHRS and CDR2 is YFSETQ. The CDR3 has 16 residues. The CDR3 DNA reads TGCGCCAGCAGCTTGGTCGGCGGGAGGGCGAACACTGAAGCTTTCTTT. This encodes CASSLVGGRANTEAFF. Full variable domain (missing parts from reference TRBV5-1 and TRBJ1-1): KAGVTQTPRYLIKTRGQQVTLSCSPISGHRSVSWYQQTPGQGLQFLFEYFSETQRNKGNFPGRFSGRQFSNSRSEMNVSTLELGDSALYLCASSLVGGRANTEAFFGQGTRLTVV.

The chain recombines TRBV11-3 with TRBJ1-1; D remains ambiguous. The length of the CDR3 is 14 residues. CDR1 is SGHNT, CDR2 YENEEA, per germline. Trimming cost V 1 base and J 5 bases, with 11 bases left between them. The CDR3 spells CASSLGRQSTEAFF. The CDR3 bases are TGTGCCAGCAGCTTAGGCAGGCAGTCTACTGAAGCTTTCTTT.

The chain is built from TRBV7-9 and TRBJ1-2, with D hard to call. Germline V gene lookup returns CDR1 SEHNR and CDR2 FQNEAQ (reference sequence). The V and J ends lost 1 base and 6 bases respectively, with 12 bases between them. The CDR3 length is 14 residues. The CDR3 is CASSLVEVRDGYTF. The DNA for the CDR3 is TGTGCCAGCAGCTTAGTCGAGGTTCGGGATGGCTACACCTTC.

The chain employs TRBV2 and TRBJ1-4, with D maybe TRBD1 (5 bases). Germline values: CDR1 SNHLY, CDR2 FYNNEI. The CDR3 runs 15 residues. The V end was cut by 8 bases, the J end by 10 bases, with 23 bases between. CDR3 sequence (DNA): TGTGCCAGCGATGTCGGAGGGGTTTTAGTCGGAAAACTGTTTTTT. This encodes CASDVGGVLVGKLFF.

The chain carries TRBV19 and TRBJ2-4; D is possibly TRBD1 (6 bases). Germline V gives CDR1 LNHDA, CDR2 SQIVND (reference sequence). This CDR3 comprises 14 residues. Trimming stripped 4 bases from V and 5 bases from J, with 12 bases between. The CDR3 nucleotides are TGTGCCAGTAGTACAGACAGGCGGGAAAACATTCAGTACTTC. Its translation is CASSTDRRENIQYF.

This clone was recorded a few times. This chain connects TRBV5-4 to TRBJ1-1; D not certain. V lost 2 bases to trimming and J lost 2 bases, with 7 bases between them. The CDR3 length is 13 residues. Looked up from germline, CDR1 is SGHNT and CDR2 is YYREEE (reference sequence). CDR3: CASSFSPNTEAFF. The CDR3 DNA reads TGTGCCAGCAGCTTCTCCCCTAACACTGAAGCTTTCTTT.